This T cell receptor (beta chain) was identified in a study of T cells in Graves' hyperthyroidism and ophthalmopathy. Study observations and caveats: Peripheral blood also featured most of the thyroid clonotypes expanded above 0.001.

Researchers took RNA transcripts and amplified the TCR beta CDR3 regions from them. Using the HTBI primer set, a first-round RT-PCR was run on the TCR CDR3. TCRdb redid the calling of the multiplex PCR reads with MiXCR, one entry per CDR3 protein. The sample carries hundreds of thousands of distinct CDR3 sequences, less than 25% recorded once. Germline V lookup: CDR1 MNHEY, CDR2 SVGEGT. The CDR3 loop spans 15 amino acids. V lost 7 bases, J lost 5 bases, and 7 bases stayed unmatched. Ophthalmopathy patients had Clinical Activity Score at least 3, NOSPECS grade at least 4, duration under 3 months. Uncontrolled infection, other autoimmune disease, pregnancy or lactation led to exclusion. As regards this clonotype: Its antigen remains unknown.

The sequencing sample was made of blood. This sequence was found in a man aged 25-40 years with Graves' ophthalmopathy. The gene calls are TRBV6-2 or TRBV6-3 and TRBJ2-1; TRBD2 aligns across 11 bases. The CDR3: CASTLLAGVNNEQFF. In nucleotides, the CDR3 is TGTGCCAGCACCCTACTAGCGGGAGTGAACAATGAGCAGTTCTTC.